These T cell receptor beta chains were read from a single sample in a study of T cells in Graves' hyperthyroidism and ophthalmopathy. One entry per CDR3 protein, called by TCRdb with MiXCR from the multiplex PCR reads. This sample has hundreds of thousands of distinct CDR3 sequences, with around 45% found just once. What was sequenced was peripheral blood or thyroid tissue (not recorded which). These receptors were taken from a woman between 18 and 29 years old with Graves' hyperthyroidism. Both conserved end residues are part of each CDR3. The order of the fields is D gene, CDR3 length, J gene, V gene, clone size, CDR3 protein, CDR3 DNA. D genes are given only for firm matches. The size field is filled for only some rows; it gives once, few, many or a size class.

- 16 TRBJ2-7 TRBV2 - CASSYSIAGLAYEQYF TGTGCCAGCAGTTACTCGATTGCGGGGCTAGCCTACGAGCAGTACTTC
- 13 TRBJ1-5 TRBV24-1 many CATGTPDGQPQHF TGTGCCACCGGAACCCCGGACGGGCAGCCCCAGCATTTT
TRBD2 18 TRBJ2-7 TRBV7-2 - CASSLAKGGTSEDYEQYF TGTGCCAGCAGCTTAGCAAAGGGGGGGACTAGCGAAGACTACGAGCAGTACTTC
TRBD1 17 TRBJ1-5 TRBV6-5 - CASSYEKPDREGQPQHF TGTGCCAGCAGTTATGAAAAGCCGGACAGGGAGGGTCAGCCCCAGCATTTT
TRBD1 14 TRBJ1-2 TRBV11-2 once CASSFKGTGTSYTF TGTGCCAGCAGCTTCAAAGGGACAGGTACCAGCTACACCTTC
TRBD1 17 TRBJ1-2 TRBV7-6 - CASSLGSRGQGVGRYTF TGTGCCAGCAGCTTAGGGAGTAGAGGACAGGGCGTAGGGCGCTACACCTTC
- 15 TRBJ2-2 TRBV10-3 few CAIRPTDENTGELFF TGTGCCATCAGGCCGACAGATGAAAACACCGGGGAGCTGTTTTTT
TRBD2 13 TRBJ2-7 TRBV7-8 many CASSQGLAGVTYF TGTGCCAGCAGCCAGGGACTAGCGGGAGTGACGTACTTC
TRBD1 16 TRBJ2-5 TRBV9 once CASSVGGTGSFHGQYF TGTGCCAGCAGCGTAGGGGGGACAGGGAGTTTCCACGGGCAGTACTTC
TRBD1 17 TRBJ2-7 TRBV10-3 - CAISESTWTGSSYEQYF TGTGCCATCAGTGAGTCGACGTGGACAGGGAGCTCCTACGAGCAGTACTTC
- 14 TRBJ2-3 TRBV19 few CASSIVRGTDTQYF TGTGCCAGTAGTATTGTTCGGGGCACAGATACGCAGTATTTT
- 12 TRBJ2-7 TRBV29-1 many CSVEARPNEQYF TGCAGCGTTGAAGCGCGGCCGAACGAGCAGTACTTC
TRBD2 15 TRBJ2-7 TRBV29-1 - CSVEVGLAGDYEQYF TGCAGCGTTGAAGTGGGACTAGCGGGAGACTACGAGCAGTACTTC
- 11 TRBJ1-1 TRBV2 many CASQRRAEAFF TGTGCCAGCCAGCGGAGGGCTGAAGCTTTCTTT
- 13 TRBJ1-2 TRBV20-1 few CSAPGQTFYGYTF TGCAGTGCCCCTGGACAGACCTTCTATGGCTACACCTTC
TRBD1 13 TRBJ2-5 TRBV29-1 once CSILTGDRKTQYF TGCAGCATCCTGACAGGGGACCGGAAGACCCAGTACTTC
- 11 TRBJ1-4 TRBV7-9 many CASSISDTLFF TGTGCCAGCAGCATATCGGATACGTTGTTTTTT
TRBD1 15 TRBJ2-7 TRBV11-3 few CASSLTGQGTYEQYF TGTGCCAGCAGCTTGACCGGACAGGGCACCTACGAGCAGTACTTC
- 12 TRBJ1-2 TRBV6-6 many CASSYMGDGYTF TGTGCCAGCAGTTACATGGGAGACGGCTACACCTTC
- 14 TRBJ1-1 TRBV27 few CASSPSRANTEAFF TGTGCCAGCAGTCCATCCAGGGCGAACACTGAAGCTTTCTTT
- 15 TRBJ2-7 TRBV19 few CASSIVVAGIYEQYF TGTGCCAGTAGTATTGTCGTCGCAGGGATCTACGAGCAGTACTTC
- 14 TRBJ1-1 TRBV29-1 many CSAGSLQGNTEAFF TGCAGCGCAGGCTCCCTACAGGGGAACACTGAAGCTTTCTTT
- 15 TRBJ1-3 TRBV7-2 - CASSFLGAAGNTIYF TGTGCCAGCAGCTTCCTGGGGGCTGCTGGAAACACCATATATTTT
TRBD1 14 TRBJ1-1 TRBV7-6 many CASSLATGGTEAFF TGTGCCAGCAGCTTAGCTACAGGGGGCACTGAAGCTTTCTTT
- 16 TRBJ1-5 TRBV20-1 - CSARGTGLSINQPQHF TGCAGTGCTAGAGGAACAGGGTTGAGTATCAATCAGCCCCAGCATTTT
TRBD1 14 TRBJ2-7 TRBV7-8 many CASSQDRVGYEQYF TGTGCCAGCAGCCAGGACAGGGTGGGGTACGAGCAGTACTTC
- 18 TRBJ1-6 TRBV25-1 - CASSASSSDNGYNSPLHF TGTGCCAGCAGTGCTAGTTCAAGCGACAACGGATATAATTCACCCCTCCACTTT
TRBD1 15 TRBJ1-1 TRBV2 once CVSSEPGQTNTEAFF TGTGTCAGCAGCGAACCGGGACAGACGAACACTGAAGCTTTCTTT
- 15 TRBJ1-5 TRBV10-3 - CASSLNYRGNQPQHF TGCGCCAGCAGCCTCAATTACAGGGGCAATCAGCCCCAGCATTTT
- 12 TRBJ2-7 TRBV6-5 many CASSYMPDEQYF TGTGCCAGCAGTTACATGCCGGACGAGCAGTACTTC
- 11 TRBJ1-1 TRBV7-2 many CASSKSPPAFF TGTGCCAGCAGCAAAAGTCCCCCTGCTTTCTTT
TRBD1 14 TRBJ1-3 TRBV7-9 many CASKERGLGNTIYF TGTGCCAGCAAAGAAAGGGGGCTTGGAAACACCATATATTTT
- 14 TRBJ2-2 TRBV11-2 - CASSLVPATGELFF TGTGCCAGCAGCTTAGTTCCAGCCACCGGGGAGCTGTTTTTT
TRBD2 14 TRBJ2-5 TRBV29-1 many CSVLPGLGPETQYF TGCAGCGTCCTGCCGGGACTAGGACCAGAGACCCAGTACTTC
TRBD1 18 TRBJ1-1 TRBV11-2 - CASSLDGRRGPRNTEAFF TGTGCCAGCAGCTTAGACGGTCGAAGGGGGCCCAGGAACACTGAAGCTTTCTTT
TRBD1 15 TRBJ2-7 TRBV14 - CASSPKDRGPYEQYF TGTGCCAGCAGCCCCAAGGACAGGGGGCCCTACGAGCAGTACTTC
- 14 TRBJ1-1 TRBV25-1 - CASSYGVMNTEAFF TGTGCCAGCAGTTACGGGGTAATGAACACTGAAGCTTTCTTT
TRBD1 12 TRBJ1-1 TRBV19 many CAARGLNTEAFF TGTGCAGCCAGGGGGCTGAACACTGAAGCTTTCTTT
TRBD1 13 TRBJ1-5 TRBV20-1 few CSARDSRGQPQHF TGCAGTGCTAGAGATAGCAGGGGGCAGCCCCAGCATTTT
TRBD2 16 TRBJ2-3 TRBV11-1 - CASSDVAGAKGDTQYF TGTGCCAGCAGCGATGTGGCGGGAGCCAAGGGAGATACGCAGTATTTT
- 14 TRBJ2-7 TRBV7-6 - CASSLAGQPSEQYF TGTGCCAGCAGCTTAGCGGGCCAACCTTCGGAGCAGTACTTC
- 17 TRBJ2-7 TRBV6-5 - CASSYSVGTRFRYEQYF TGTGCCAGCAGTTACTCGGTGGGGACCAGGTTTCGGTACGAGCAGTACTTC
- 14 TRBJ2-2 TRBV7-3 few CASSLEGSGGELFF TGTGCCAGCAGCTTAGAGGGGTCCGGCGGGGAGCTGTTTTTT
- 13 TRBJ2-6 TRBV20-1 many CSANRAGANVLTF TGCAGTGCCAACAGGGCTGGGGCCAACGTCCTGACTTTC
TRBD2 17 TRBJ2-5 TRBV11-3 many CASSLDLAGGREETQYF TGTGCCAGCAGCTTAGATCTAGCGGGAGGGCGTGAAGAGACCCAGTACTTC
- 13 TRBJ2-7 TRBV7-9 few CASSLAARYEQYF TGTGCCAGCAGCTTGGCCGCTAGATACGAGCAGTACTTC
TRBD2 14 TRBJ2-7 TRBV7-2 once CASRGLAEPREQYF TGTGCCAGCAGGGGACTAGCGGAACCGAGGGAGCAGTACTTC
- 13 TRBJ2-7 TRBV20-1 - CSASPGSTYEQYF TGCAGTGCTAGCCCGGGCTCTACCTACGAGCAGTACTTC
- 11 TRBJ1-2 TRBV2 - CARAVGYGYTF TGTGCCAGGGCCGTAGGCTATGGCTACACCTTC
- 16 TRBJ1-3 TRBV7-2 many CASSLATGTAGNTIYF TGTGCCAGCAGCTTAGCGACGGGGACGGCTGGAAACACCATATATTTT
TRBD2 17 TRBJ2-7 TRBV7-6 once CASRSWRGASGSYEQYF TGTGCCAGCAGGTCTTGGCGTGGGGCTAGCGGGAGCTACGAGCAGTACTTC
- 16 TRBJ2-7 TRBV11-2 - CASSLSRDPYGDEQYF TGTGCCAGCAGCTTAAGCCGGGACCCCTATGGGGACGAGCAGTACTTC
- 15 TRBJ2-7 TRBV6-4 few CASAQEPHPTYEQYF TGTGCCAGCGCACAGGAACCACACCCGACCTACGAGCAGTACTTC
- 14 TRBJ2-2 TRBV20-1 few CSASGTTNTGELFF TGCAGTGCCTCCGGGACGACGAACACCGGGGAGCTGTTTTTT
- 15 TRBJ1-5 TRBV19 - CASSPAGGALQPQHF TGTGCCAGTAGTCCCGCCGGGGGGGCTCTTCAGCCCCAGCATTTT
TRBD2 16 TRBJ2-7 TRBV9 - CASSSGLAGGLHEQYF TGTGCCAGCAGTTCCGGACTAGCGGGAGGGCTCCACGAGCAGTACTTC
TRBD2 16 TRBJ2-7 TRBV7-8 - CASSSIGLAVTYEQYF TGTGCCAGCAGCTCAATAGGACTAGCGGTTACCTACGAGCAGTACTTC
TRBD2 15 TRBJ2-7 TRBV20-1 - CSARDGGTNSYEQYF TGCAGTGCTAGAGATGGCGGGACTAACTCCTACGAGCAGTACTTC
TRBD1 13 TRBJ1-1 TRBV24-1 many CATSETGLGEAFF TGTGCCACCAGTGAGACAGGGCTTGGTGAAGCTTTCTTT
- 12 TRBJ1-3 TRBV15 - CATSRDRDTIYF TGTGCCACCAGCAGAGATCGGGACACCATATATTTT